This T cell receptor (beta chain) was observed in a study of immune characterization of retroperitoneal liposarcoma. The V and J ends lost 1 base and 8 bases respectively, with 5 bases between them. From germline, CDR1 is MNHNS and CDR2 SASEGT. CDR3 size: 12 residues. This clonotype was detected a few times. Using its own MiXCR run on the PCR reads, TCRdb lists one record per CDR3 protein. The table lists about 12,000 distinct CDR3 sequences, less than 55% of them singletons. Sequencing used tumor tissue. The chain has TRBV6-1 and TRBJ1-4; D is unclear. The TCR sequence derives from a female donor with retroperitoneal liposarcoma. In nucleotides, the CDR3 is TGTGCCAGCAGTGAAGGACCAGAAAAACTGTTTTTT. Translation gives CASSEGPEKLFF.